Below are 14 T cell receptor beta chains sequenced from a single sample in a study of blood T cells in healthy people across ages. The second PCR ran roughly 6 to 11 cycles with a sample-barcoded 5' primer and J-beta primers. A single record per CDR3 protein comes from TCRdb applying MiXCR to the 5' RACE reads. The sample records 1,500,000 or so distinct CDR3 sequences, around 59% being singletons. The sequencing input was blood. Every receptor here comes from a man aged 18 to 30 in good health.

The V gene is TRBV28, the J gene TRBJ2-3; D gene unclear. V was trimmed by 10 bases and J by 0 bases, leaving 11 bases between them. Germline V gene sequence: CDR1 MDHEN, CDR2 SYDVKM. This CDR3 is 13 amino acids long. The CDR3 loop reads CATGGTSTDTQYF. CDR3 nucleotides: TGTGCCACGGGCGGAACTAGCACAGATACGCAGTATTTT.

The genes are TRBV6-5 and TRBJ2-3, with D unresolved. Per the germline V gene, CDR1 is MNHEY and CDR2 is SVGAGI. The CDR3 loop spans 15 amino acids. V shed 6 bases and J shed 2 bases, with 15 bases lying between them. CDR3 loop: CASSPDSYHTDTQYF. CDR3 bases: TGTGCCAGCAGCCCCGACTCGTATCACACAGATACGCAGTATTTT.

The chain combines TRBV5-6 with TRBJ2-5; tentative D call: TRBD2 (5 bases). The CDR3 extends over 14 amino acids. Germline V lookup: CDR1 SGHDT, CDR2 YYEEEE. The germline V and J ends were trimmed by 4 bases and 2 bases, with 12 bases remaining between them. The CDR3 region has the DNA TGTGCCAGCAGCCCCGAGGGCTGGCAAGAGACCCAGTACTTC. This encodes CASSPEGWQETQYF.

The sample holds a few counts of this clonotype. V is TRBV29-1 and J is TRBJ2-3, with D unclear. Germline V gives CDR1 SQVTM, CDR2 ANQGSEA. V was clipped by 3 bases and J by 8 bases, with 24 bases between them. The CDR3 is made up of 16 amino acids. CDR3 sequence reads: CSVEFRVGRHLGTQYF. CDR3 DNA sequence: TGCAGCGTTGAGTTCCGTGTGGGCAGGCACCTGGGTACGCAGTATTTT.

In this sample, this clonotype turned up a few times. The chain recombines TRBV11-2 with TRBJ2-7; 7 nucleotides match TRBD1. The ends lost 5 bases at V and 5 bases at J; junction bases unmatched: 12. CDR3 size: 15 residues. Germline V CDR1 and CDR2: SGHAT, FQNNGV. The DNA of the CDR3 is TGTGCCAGCAGCCCTTACCACCGGGACAGCGACGAGCAGTACTTC. Its protein product is CASSPYHRDSDEQYF.

This clonotype was seen only once. The V gene is TRBV7-9, the J gene TRBJ2-1; TRBD2 matches at 8 bases. The junction had 8 bases not matched to a gene; V was cut back by 0 bases and J by 13 bases. CDR3 length: 14 amino acids. Germline CDR1 and CDR2: SEHNR and FQNEAQ (reference sequence). The CDR3 region is CASSLAGGRTSQFF. In DNA form, the CDR3 reads TGTGCCAGCAGCTTAGCGGGGGGGAGGACTAGCCAGTTCTTC. Full variable domain (rest looked up from reference TRBV7-9 and TRBJ2-1): DTGVSQNPRHKITKRGQNVTFRCDPISEHNRLYWYRQTLGQGPEFLTYFQNEAQLEKSRLLSDRFSAERPKGSFSTLEIQRTEQGDSAMYLCASSLAGGRTSQFFGPGTRLTVL.

CDR3 amino acids: CSVATSQETQYF. The CDR3 DNA sequence: TGCAGCGTGGCGACTAGCCAAGAGACCCAGTACTTC. V and J are TRBV29-1 and TRBJ2-5; D perhaps matches TRBD2 (6 bases). The germline V gene encodes CDR1 SQVTM and CDR2 ANQGSEA. The CDR3 length is 12 residues. With 6 bases removed from V and 1 base from J, the gap between germline ends came to 9 bases.

This clonotype was counted between two and nine times. This chain uses TRBV12-3 or TRBV12-4 with TRBJ2-1; either TRBD1 or TRBD2 may supply D (5 bases each). This CDR3 has 14 residues. V was pared by 7 bases and J by 3 bases, with 13 bases between. CDR3 nucleotide sequence: TGTGCCAGCATAGACGGGGCCCTCTACAATGAGCAGTTCTTC. Protein product: CASIDGALYNEQFF.

This chain uses TRBV5-1 with TRBJ1-1, with D perhaps TRBD1 (5 bases). The CDR3 sequence is 15 residues long. V was clipped by 6 bases and J by 0 bases, with 15 bases between them. The germline gives CDR1 SGHRS, CDR2 YFSETQ. This chain's CDR3 is CASTRDGGMNTEAFF. CDR3 nucleotide sequence: TGCGCCAGCACCCGGGACGGAGGTATGAACACTGAAGCTTTCTTT.

In its sample, this clonotype was seen a few times. The chain is built from TRBV10-3 and TRBJ1-5, with D unclear. This CDR3 is built from 16 residues. The V end was cut by 0 bases, the J end by 2 bases, with 11 bases between. CDR1 ENHRY and CDR2 SYGVKD come from the germline V gene. DNA for the CDR3: TGTGCCATCAGTGAGTCGTTCCCAGGTGGCAATCAGCCCCAGCATTTT. This codes for CAISESFPGGNQPQHF.

Concerning this clonotype itself: Compared with germline, one end of the junction differs, possibly owing to a read error. This CDR3 is CTSRELAGVSYEQYF. CDR3 nucleotide sequence: TGCACCAGCAGAGAACTAGCGGGAGTCTCCTACGAGCAGTACTTC. This rearrangement joins TRBV4-1 to TRBJ2-7; 11 positions match TRBD2. The length of the CDR3 is 15 residues. CDR1 MGHRA and CDR2 YSYEKL come from the germline V gene.

V usage is TRBV4-3 and J usage is TRBJ2-7; D possibly uses TRBD1 or TRBD2 (5 bases each). The CDR3 loop spans 15 amino acids. The germline gives CDR1 LGHNA, CDR2 YSLEER. The germline V and J ends were trimmed by 0 bases and 6 bases, with 15 bases remaining between them. The DNA of the CDR3 is TGCGCCAGCAGCCAAGATGAGAGAGGGGTGGGCGAGCAGTACTTC. This encodes CASSQDERGVGEQYF.

This chain uses TRBV27 with TRBJ1-2, with D perhaps TRBD1 (5 bases). Trimming took off 6 bases at V and 4 bases at J, with 15 bases between the two ends. The CDR3 covers 14 residues. CDR1 MNHEY and CDR2 SMNVEV come from the germline V gene (reference sequence). CDR3 region: CASRISQGGYGYTF. The CDR3 DNA reads TGTGCCAGCAGAATATCCCAGGGAGGCTATGGCTACACCTTC.

In this sample, this clonotype turned up a few times. The chain uses TRBV27 and TRBJ2-7, with D possibly being TRBD2 (5 bases). V was cut by 6 bases and J by 0 bases, with 12 bases left in between. The CDR3 consists of 14 residues. Germline CDR1 and CDR2: MNHEY and SMNVEV (reference sequence). This CDR3 reads CASSSLTSSYEQYF. CDR3 in DNA: TGTGCCAGCAGCTCCCTCACTAGCTCCTACGAGCAGTACTTC.